This is a list of T cell receptor beta chains from one sample in a study of T cell responses to AZD1222 COVID-19 vaccine. TCRdb's copy holds only in-frame clones and misses some; the assay was immunoSEQ multiplex PCR. This sample yields 150,000 to 200,000 clones, of which 80% to 95% are seen a single time; approximately 2.2% belongs to the top ten. This specimen was peripheral blood, taken on day 0 of AZD1222 vaccination. These receptors originate from an adult in good health. CDR3s include the opening cysteine and the closing phenylalanine or tryptophan. Fields, in order: J gene, D gene, clone size, V gene, CDR3 DNA, CDR3 protein. A D gene is named only where the DNA matches it firmly. Clone sizes are given selectively: once, few, many, or a class where the clone is expanded.

>TRBJ1-3|.|.|TRBV7-9
TGTGCCAGCAGCTTGGGGGACGCTGGAAACACCATATATTTT
CASSLGDAGNTIYF
>TRBJ1-6|TRBD1|.|TRBV5-1
TGCGCCAGCAGCCCCCCCGGGACAGGGAATTCACCCCTCCACTTT
CASSPPGTGNSPLHF
>TRBJ1-2|TRBD1|.|TRBV19
TGTGCCAGTAGTGAGACAGGGGGAGGCTATGGCTACACCTTC
CASSETGGGYGYTF
>TRBJ2-5|.|.|TRBV5-1
TGCGCCAGCAGCTTGGAAGAGACCCAGTACTTC
CASSLEETQYF
>TRBJ1-6|.|.|TRBV15
TGTGCCACCAGCAGAGATCGGGCAGAGGCACCCCTCCACTTT
CATSRDRAEAPLHF
>TRBJ2-1|.|.|TRBV11-3
TGTGCCAGCAGCCCCCAGCTAGGTGGGGGGAATGAGCAGTTCTTC
CASSPQLGGGNEQFF
>TRBJ1-4|TRBD1|.|TRBV5-4
TGTGCCACCGCTACCCGGACAGGGCTGGAAAAACTGTTTTTT
CATATRTGLEKLFF
>TRBJ1-1|.|.|TRBV19
TGTGCCAGTAATATGGGGTTCGGCTCTGAAGCTTTCTTT
CASNMGFGSEAFF
>TRBJ2-7|.|once|TRBV30
TGTGCCTGGAGTGGAGGGAGTTACTACGAGCAGTACTTC
CAWSGGSYYEQYF
>TRBJ1-4|.|.|TRBV11-2
TGTGCCAGCAGCCCCGTGCAGGGCGAAAAACTGTTTTTT
CASSPVQGEKLFF
>TRBJ2-5|.|.|TRBV5-4
TGTGCCAGCAGCTTGCAATTGGGGGATAGGGAGACCCAGTACTTC
CASSLQLGDRETQYF
>TRBJ2-5|TRBD2|.|TRBV5-1
TGCGCCAGCAGCTTGGGTTTGGCGGGGGGCATACAAGAGACCCAGTACTTC
CASSLGLAGGIQETQYF
>TRBJ1-2|.|.|TRBV9
TGTGCCAGCAGCCCAAGTTCCGCAGGGCCTTACTATGGCTACACCTTC
CASSPSSAGPYYGYTF
>TRBJ2-7|TRBD2|few|TRBV14
TGTGCCAGCAGCCAAGATAGCACTAGCGGGAGCCACGAGCAGTACTTC
CASSQDSTSGSHEQYF
>TRBJ1-6|.|.|TRBV3-1/TRBV3-2
TGTGCCAGCAGCCAGAGCAGGGCGGAGACACCCCTCCACTTT
CASSQSRAETPLHF
>TRBJ2-2|TRBD1|.|TRBV5-1
TGCGCCAGCAGCCCGACAGGGATGAACACCGGGGAGCTGTTTTTT
CASSPTGMNTGELFF
>TRBJ1-2|TRBD1|.|TRBV6-5
TGTGCCAGCAGTTACTCACCCAGTACAGGGGGGGGCTACACCTTC
CASSYSPSTGGGYTF
>TRBJ1-2|.|.|TRBV2
TGTGCCAGCAGTGTAGGGGGCTATGGCTACACCTTC
CASSVGGYGYTF
>TRBJ2-1|.|.|TRBV20-1
TGCAGTGCTCCCTACTACAATGAGCAGTTCTTC
CSAPYYNEQFF
>TRBJ2-3|.|once|TRBV10-3
TGTGCCATCAGCCCCTTTGGGGGAGATACGCAGTATTTT
CAISPFGGDTQYF
>TRBJ2-1|.|.|TRBV2
TGTGCCAGCAGTGAAGCTGGTCCCGGGGAGCAGTTCTTC
CASSEAGPGEQFF
>TRBJ2-2|TRBD2|.|TRBV19
TGTGCCAGTTTTCCTAGCGGGAGTGGCGGGGAGCTGTTTTTT
CASFPSGSGGELFF
>TRBJ1-4|.|.|TRBV4-1
TGCGCCAGCAGCCAATTAGGGATGGGGTTAGAAAAACTGTTTTTT
CASSQLGMGLEKLFF
>TRBJ1-4|TRBD1|.|TRBV6-5
TGTGCCAGCAACGAGGGACAGGGTGGCGGAAAACTGTTTTTT
CASNEGQGGGKLFF
>TRBJ1-6|.|.|TRBV7-8
TGTGCCAGCAGCGGAAACAGGGCGAGGGCCCTCCACTTT
CASSGNRARALHF
>TRBJ2-5|TRBD1|.|TRBV7-9
TGTGCCAGCAGAGGACAGGGTGAGACCCAGTACTTC
CASRGQGETQYF
>TRBJ2-7|TRBD1|.|TRBV6-5
TGTGCCAGCAGTTCATCCGGGACAGCCTACGAGCAGTACTTC
CASSSSGTAYEQYF
>TRBJ1-2|.|.|TRBV5-8
TGTGCCAGCAGCCCGGAGGACCGGGGCTACACCTTC
CASSPEDRGYTF
>TRBJ2-4|TRBD1|.|TRBV6-5
TGTGCCAGCACACAGGGGGGCATTCAGTACTTC
CASTQGGIQYF
>TRBJ2-1|TRBD2|.|TRBV3-1/TRBV3-2
TGTGCCAGCAGCCAAGATGCCAGCGGGGGGGCCGGTGAGCAGTTCTTC
CASSQDASGGAGEQFF
>TRBJ2-2|TRBD2|.|TRBV11-3
TGTGCCAGCAGCCCGGGAGGGTTAAGCGGGATTGACGGGGAGCTGTTTTTT
CASSPGGLSGIDGELFF
>TRBJ1-2|TRBD1|.|TRBV30
TGTGCCTGGAGGATGAGACAGGGGGCTGATGGCTACACCTTC
CAWRMRQGADGYTF
>TRBJ2-2|.|.|TRBV14
TGTGCCAGCAGCCGCGCAAGGCCTAACACCGGGGAGCTGTTTTTT
CASSRARPNTGELFF
>TRBJ1-2|.|once|TRBV25-1
TGTGCCAGCAGCTATAACTATGGCTACACCTTC
CASSYNYGYTF
>TRBJ1-1|.|.|TRBV30
TGTGCCTGGAGTGTAGGCCCGGACACTGAAGCTTTCTTT
CAWSVGPDTEAFF
>TRBJ2-1|.|.|TRBV12-3/TRBV12-4
TGTGCCAGCAGTCTAACTAGAAATGAGCAGTTCTTC
CASSLTRNEQFF
>TRBJ1-2|.|.|TRBV9
TGTGCCAGCAGCCCAACCGGGGCAGGGAACTATGGCTACACCTTC
CASSPTGAGNYGYTF
>TRBJ2-2|TRBD1|.|TRBV5-1
TGCGCCAGCAGCCCGGGACAGGGTCTGACCGGGGAGCTGTTTTTT
CASSPGQGLTGELFF
>TRBJ2-3|TRBD2|.|TRBV7-3
TGTGCCAGCAGCTCCGGACTAGCGTCAGGCACAGATACGCAGTATTTT
CASSSGLASGTDTQYF
>TRBJ2-1|TRBD1|.|TRBV3-1/TRBV3-2
TGTGCCAGCAGCCAAGACAGGGGGTTGTACAATGAGCAGTTCTTC
CASSQDRGLYNEQFF
>TRBJ2-4|.|.|TRBV11-2
TGTGCCAGCAGCCCTAGGGGGGGTAGCGTATCCAAAAACATTCAGTACTTC
CASSPRGGSVSKNIQYF
>TRBJ2-3|.|.|TRBV18
TGTGCCAGCTCACCACCACGGGGCTTCACAGATACGCAGTATTTT
CASSPPRGFTDTQYF
>TRBJ1-2|.|.|TRBV12-3/TRBV12-4
TGTGCCAGCAGTAGGGGGGGAAGGGCCGGACATTTC
CASSRGGRAGHF